This passage covers 27 T cell receptor beta chains from one sample sequenced in a study of blood T cell repertoires in COVID-19 (dated by TCRdb to 2020 to 2021). The method behind the library was the immunoSEQ multiplex PCR assay. TCRdb holds this immuneACCESS table with in-frame rearrangements only. Some clones are missing; in checked studies, unresolved V genes explain under half, and the rest has no known cause. The sample records approximately 74,000 clones, almost 80% of which are singletons. Approximately 15% of the sample is taken by the ten largest. The sequenced material came from peripheral blood. These receptors all stem from a man aged 55 to 70 with acute or convalescent COVID-19.

The gene calls are TRBV4-1 and TRBJ2-2; weak D call: TRBD1 (6 bases). CDR3 length equals 16 residues. In germline, CDR1 is MGHRA, CDR2 YSYEKL. The germline V and J ends were trimmed by 2 bases and 1 base, with 11 bases remaining between them. CDR3 residues: CASSQNRVVNTGELFF. CDR3 bases: TGCGCCAGCAGCCAAAACAGGGTCGTGAACACCGGGGAGCTGTTTTTT.

V usage is TRBV25-1 and J usage is TRBJ1-2; a possible D gene is TRBD1 (5 bases). CDR1 and CDR2 (germline): MGHDK, SYGVNS. V lost 2 bases and J lost 8, with 12 bases in between. CDR3 size: 13 residues. In nucleotides, the CDR3 is TGTGCCAGCAGTGAAACGGGGGGACGCGGCTACACCTTC. As protein: CASSETGGRGYTF.

This clone has more than one count but fewer than ten. The V gene is TRBV7-2, the J gene TRBJ2-7, with D maybe TRBD2 (6 bases). Germline CDR1 is SGHTA and CDR2 is FQGNSA. This CDR3 region has 12 residues. V lost 6 bases, J lost 2 bases, and 8 bases lay in between. DNA of the CDR3: TGTGCCAGCAGAGGGGAGGCCTACGAGCAGTACTTC. Its translation is CASRGEAYEQYF.

The V call is TRBV6-2 or TRBV6-3, the J call TRBJ2-7, with 10 bases identical to TRBD1. V gave up 4 bases and J gave up 3 bases; unmatched junction bases: 15. Germline CDR1 is MNHEY and CDR2 is SVGEGT. The CDR3 covers 18 residues. The CDR3 reads CASSSPGSLGQGGYEQYF. For the CDR3, the DNA is TGTGCCAGCAGTTCCCCCGGGTCGCTAGGACAGGGGGGCTACGAGCAGTACTTC.

The V and J genes are TRBV9 and TRBJ1-6; a weak D match, TRBD1 (5 bases). In germline, CDR1 is SGDLS, CDR2 YYNGEE. Between the trimmed V and J ends, which lost 1 base and 9 bases, there was a span of 14 bases. The CDR3 is 15 amino acids. This CDR3 reads CASSVNYGGGSPLHF. CDR3 sequence (DNA): TGTGCCAGCAGCGTAAATTATGGGGGGGGTTCACCCCTCCACTTT.

CDR3 sequence (DNA): TGCGCCAGCAGCTTGGTGGTAGCAGATGAGCAGTTCTTC. Translated, it gives CASSLVVADEQFF. The chain couples TRBV5-1 to TRBJ2-1; D gene ambiguous. The length of the CDR3 is 13 residues. V lost 0 bases and J lost 8, with 9 bases in between. Germline V gene data show CDR1 as SGHRS and CDR2 as YFSETQ.

The chain couples TRBV18 to TRBJ1-1; TRBD1 aligns across 7 bases. Germline-derived CDR1 and CDR2 are KGHSH and LQKENI. Trimming took 2 bases from V and 6 from J; bases not matched to a gene: 9. CDR3 length equals 15 residues. CDR3 DNA: TGTGCCAGCTCACCAACGACAGGGATTCGCGCTGAAGCTTTCTTT. This gives the protein CASSPTTGIRAEAFF.

The genes are TRBV5-1 and TRBJ1-1, with a tentative D call TRBD1 (5 bases). The CDR3 covers 13 residues. The V end was cut by 0 bases, the J end by 5 bases, with 8 bases between. The V gene's germline CDR1 is SGHRS and CDR2 YFSETQ. Here the CDR3 reads CASSLVGETEAFF. CDR3 in DNA: TGCGCCAGCAGCTTGGTAGGGGAAACTGAAGCTTTCTTT.

This clone was picked up a small number of times. V gene TRBV6-2 or TRBV6-3 combines with J gene TRBJ1-2; 9 bases map to TRBD1. The germline CDR1 and CDR2 sequences are MNHEY and SVGEGT. The CDR3 extends over 15 amino acids. The V and J ends lost 5 bases and 4 bases, in that order; junction bases with no gene match: 8. CDR3 nucleotide sequence: TGTGCCAGCAGTGCACGGGACAGGGTGTCCTATGGCTACACCTTC. Protein product: CASSARDRVSYGYTF.

The chain links TRBV5-4 to TRBJ2-7; 11 bases align to TRBD2. Per germline, CDR1 SGHNT and CDR2 YYREEE (reference sequence). V lost 5 bases, J lost 2 bases, and 6 bases stayed unmatched. The CDR3 consists of 15 residues. The CDR3 sequence is CASSQLAGVTYEQYF. For the CDR3, the DNA is TGTGCCAGCAGTCAACTAGCGGGGGTTACCTACGAGCAGTACTTC.

J is TRBJ1-1 and V is TRBV5-6; D gene unclear. The germline V and J ends were trimmed by 0 bases and 0 bases, with 18 bases remaining between them. CDR3 size: 18 residues. Germline V gene data show CDR1 as SGHDT and CDR2 as YYEEEE. The CDR3 region is CASSLGEDGRYMNTEAFF. The CDR3, as DNA: TGTGCCAGCAGCTTGGGGGAGGACGGCCGGTACATGAACACTGAAGCTTTCTTT. Combining the CDR3 with reference TRBV5-6 and TRBJ1-1 gives the whole variable domain DAGVTQSPTHLIKTRGQQVTLRCSPKSGHDTVSWYQQALGQGPQFIFQYYEEEERQRGNFPDRFSGHQFPNYSSELNVNALLLGDSALYLCASSLGEDGRYMNTEAFFGQGTRLTVV.

This clone was seen repeatedly, ten times or more. The CDR3 is CASSPPGVGETQYF. CDR3 DNA: TGTGCCAGCAGCCCCCCCGGGGTCGGCGAGACCCAGTACTTC. The chain carries TRBV6-5 and TRBJ2-5; D may be TRBD2 (5 bases). There are 14 residues in the CDR3. Trimming stripped 6 bases from V and 5 bases from J, with 16 bases between. Germline values: CDR1 MNHEY, CDR2 SVGAGI.

The chain is built from TRBV7-2 and TRBJ2-3, with 7 bases fitting TRBD2. In germline, CDR1 is SGHTA, CDR2 FQGNSA. Germline trimming cut 5 bases from V and 6 bases from J; bases unmatched to any gene: 8. CDR3 length: 14 residues. The CDR3 coding sequence is TGTGCCAGCAGCCTGGGGGGGAGGTTGGATACGCAGTATTTT. This encodes CASSLGGRLDTQYF. The complete variable domain, with remaining parts taken from reference TRBV7-2 and TRBJ2-3, reads GAGVSQSPSNKVTEKGKDVELRCDPISGHTALYWYRQSLGQGLEFLIYFQGNSAPDKSGLPSDRFSAERTGGSVSTLTIQRTQQEDSAVYLCASSLGGRLDTQYFGPGTRLTVL.

The genes are TRBV18 and TRBJ2-1; 7 bases are a match to TRBD1. The CDR3 contains 15 residues. Germline lookup yields CDR1 KGHSH and CDR2 LQKENI. J lost 6 bases, V lost 4 bases, and 9 bases had no gene match. This chain's CDR3 is CASSLSGTVINEQFF. The CDR3 nucleotides are TGTGCCAGCTCACTATCCGGGACAGTTATCAATGAGCAGTTCTTC.

The chain uses TRBV11-2 and TRBJ1-1; TRBD1 matches 7 bases. J lost 1 base, V lost 5 bases, and 1 base had no gene match. The CDR3 has 13 residues. CDR1 is SGHAT and CDR2 is FQNNGV in the germline V gene. In nucleotides, the CDR3 is TGTGCCAGCAGCGGGGACAGGAACACTGAAGCTTTCTTT. It encodes CASSGDRNTEAFF.

This chain joins TRBV5-1 and TRBJ2-5; the D gene is possibly TRBD2 (5 bases). The germline gives CDR1 SGHRS, CDR2 YFSETQ. V was shortened by 3 bases and J by 0 bases, with 9 bases between the two germline ends. This CDR3 is 14 amino acids long. CDR3 nucleotide sequence: TGCGCCAGCAGCTACGGGGAAAACCAAGAGACCCAGTACTTC. This gives the protein CASSYGENQETQYF.

V gene TRBV6-5 combines with J gene TRBJ1-4; 7 bases are a match to TRBD1. Germline V gene lookup returns CDR1 MNHEY and CDR2 SVGAGI. The V segment lost 10 bases and the J segment 0 bases; nucleotides outside the gene matches: 5. This CDR3 is 14 amino acids long. This CDR3 is CATYRGTTNEKLFF. Here the CDR3 DNA reads TGTGCCACGTACAGGGGCACAACTAATGAAAAACTGTTTTTT.

V is TRBV10-2 and J is TRBJ2-7; D is ambiguous. Germline loops: CDR1 WSHSY, CDR2 SAAADI. The length of the CDR3 is 12 residues. V was cut by 2 bases and J by 5 bases, with 7 bases left in between. CDR3 DNA: TGCGCCAGCAGTGAGGGCACGCACGAGCAGTACTTC. It translates to CASSEGTHEQYF.

The rearrangement links TRBV4-3 to TRBJ1-6; a possible D gene is TRBD1 (6 bases). The CDR3 spans 20 residues. The V gene lost 0 bases and the J gene lost 0 bases, with 18 bases spanning the gap. Germline V gives CDR1 LGHNA, CDR2 YSLEER. CDR3 coding DNA: TGCGCCAGCAGCCAAGATCCGGGGCAGGGGTACAGCTCCTATAATTCACCCCTCCACTTT. This codes for CASSQDPGQGYSSYNSPLHF.

This clone turned up a few times. The rearrangement uses TRBV4-1 and TRBJ1-2, with 7 bases that match TRBD1. The CDR3 totals 14 residues. The V gene end was trimmed by 7 bases and the J gene end by 3 bases; junction bases not matched to a gene: 8. Looked up from germline, CDR1 is MGHRA and CDR2 is YSYEKL. CDR3 DNA: TGCGCCAGCAACCGACAGGGCTCCTACTATGGCTACACCTTC. Protein sequence: CASNRQGSYYGYTF.

This chain joins TRBV6-5 and TRBJ1-1, with 7 nucleotides matching TRBD1. Trimming removed 6 bases from V and 4 bases from J; junction bases left unmatched: 5. This CDR3 region has 13 residues. Germline V gene data show CDR1 as MNHEY and CDR2 as SVGAGI. The CDR3 spells CASRTGAGTEAFF. For the CDR3, the DNA is TGTGCCAGCAGAACAGGGGCGGGCACTGAAGCTTTCTTT.

J is TRBJ1-4 and V is TRBV5-4; a possible D gene is TRBD1 (6 bases). V was pared by 2 bases and J by 2 bases, with 7 bases between. This CDR3 comprises 14 residues. CDR1 SGHNT and CDR2 YYREEE come from the germline V gene (reference sequence). The CDR3 DNA reads TGTGCCAGCAGCTTAAGGGGGACTAATGAAAAACTGTTTTTT. The encoded protein is CASSLRGTNEKLFF.

The genes are TRBV7-2 and TRBJ1-5, with a tentative D call TRBD1 (6 bases). The V gene lost 6 bases and the J gene lost 0 bases, with 12 bases spanning the gap. This CDR3 is 15 amino acids long. The germline gives CDR1 SGHTA, CDR2 FQGNSA. The CDR3 loop reads CASRAGVYSNQPQHF. The CDR3 coding sequence is TGTGCCAGCAGGGCAGGGGTCTATAGCAATCAGCCCCAGCATTTT.

The chain employs TRBV5-5 and TRBJ2-1; a possible D gene is TRBD2 (6 bases). Germline CDR1 is SGHKS and CDR2 is YYEKEE (reference sequence). This CDR3 comprises 15 residues. V lost 0 bases to trimming and J lost 0 bases, with 7 bases between them. CDR3 residues: CASSLGGDSYNEQFF. CDR3 nucleotides: TGTGCCAGCAGCTTGGGCGGGGACTCCTACAATGAGCAGTTCTTC.

The J gene is TRBJ1-3, the V gene TRBV3-1 (or the pseudogene TRBV3-2), with a possible D match to TRBD1 (6 bases). There are 14 residues in the CDR3. Between the trimmed V and J ends, which lost 4 bases and 0 bases, there was a span of 7 bases. Germline lookup yields CDR1 LGHDT and CDR2 YNNKEL (reference sequence). The CDR3, as DNA: TGTGCCAGCAGCCCGGACAGCTCTGGAAACACCATATATTTT. Protein product: CASSPDSSGNTIYF.

This clone was counted between two and nine times. This chain uses TRBV27 with TRBJ1-1; 9 bases agree with TRBD1. CDR1 and CDR2 from the germline V gene are MNHEY and SMNVEV (reference sequence). The CDR3 consists of 16 residues. The trim removed 4 bases at V and 3 bases at J, leaving 9 bases unmatched. DNA of the CDR3: TGTGCCAGCAGTTCACAGGGGGCGCGTTTCTACACTGAAGCTTTCTTT. It specifies CASSSQGARFYTEAFF.

The chain uses TRBV5-4 and TRBJ2-1, with a possible D match to TRBD1 (5 bases). Germline assignment: CDR1 SGHNT and CDR2 YYREEE (reference sequence). V was clipped by 3 bases and J by 0 bases, with 13 bases between them. The CDR3 is made up of 16 amino acids. CDR3 in DNA: TGTGCCAGCAGCTCTCTGACAGTTAACTCCTACAATGAGCAGTTCTTC. Protein: CASSSLTVNSYNEQFF.